The 3 T cell receptor beta chains below were found in one sample sequenced in a study of shared clonotypes between healthy human individuals. Assay used: immunoSEQ multiplex PCR; TCRdb lists only in-frame clones, some missing. The sample has some 240,000 clones, 60% to 80% seen once; the top ten hold 8.5% to 14%. Sequencing was carried out using memory CD4+ T cells sorted from blood. Subset denoted: CD45RA-negative fraction. These TCRs come from a young man in good health.

This chain connects TRBV13 to TRBJ2-7, with 9 bases aligning to TRBD2. CDR3 length: 16 residues. Germline assignment: CDR1 PRHDT and CDR2 FYEKMQ (reference sequence). After removal of 3 bases from V and 1 base from J, the junction contained 7 bases not matched to a gene. The CDR3, as DNA: TGTGCCAGCAGCTTTTTTGCGGGAGGGAAGTCCTACGAGCAGTACTTC. Amino acid sequence: CASSFFAGGKSYEQYF.

This clone was detected only a few times. The J gene is TRBJ2-7, the V gene TRBV11-3; 9 nucleotides align to TRBD2. The CDR3 covers 13 residues. Germline V gene data show CDR1 as SGHNT and CDR2 as YENEEA. V was clipped by 4 bases and J by 6 bases; unmatched bases: 4. CDR3 DNA: TGTGCCAGCAGCTCGAGCGGGAGGAGCGAGCAGTACTTC. This encodes CASSSSGRSEQYF.

In its sample, this clone was seen many times. This sequence joins TRBV7-8 and TRBJ2-7; tentatively, D is TRBD2 (6 bases). V dropped 5 bases and J dropped 3 bases, with 17 bases sitting between them. CDR3 length equals 15 residues. Germline CDR1 SGHVS, CDR2 FQNEAQ. The CDR3 loop reads CASSQIWGELYEQYF. CDR3 nucleotide sequence: TGTGCCAGCAGCCAGATCTGGGGGGAGCTCTACGAGCAGTACTTC.